The 4 T cell receptor beta chains presented below share a single source sample, sequenced in a study of Ad26.COV2.S vaccination and SARS-CoV-2 variants. The treatment was: some 19 received Ad26.COV2.S at low or high dose, single or two shots; 5 received placebo; per-sample allocation not given. All samples were drawn on day 63, counting from the first vaccine or placebo injection. Assay used: immunoSEQ multiplex PCR; TCRdb lists only in-frame clones, some missing. The data hold about 410,000 clones, with around 92% observed a single time. The sequences come from peripheral blood, collected in a trial of Ad26.COV2.S vaccine versus placebo. The receptors stem from a person aged 18-60 years who received the Ad26.COV2.S COVID-19 vaccine or a placebo.

The rearrangement joins TRBV29-1 to TRBJ2-2; D might be TRBD1 (6 bases). Trimming removed 5 bases at V and 2 bases at J, with 9 bases between. CDR3 length equals 13 residues. CDR1 and CDR2 from the germline V gene are SQVTM and ANQGSEA. Here the CDR3 reads CSVRDTNTGELFF. The CDR3 DNA reads TGCAGCGTTAGGGACACTAACACCGGGGAGCTGTTTTTT.

The chain recombines TRBV12-3 or TRBV12-4 with TRBJ2-3; 7 bases match TRBD1. Trimming removed 8 bases from V and 1 base from J; junction bases left unmatched: 0. The CDR3 covers 12 residues. The CDR3 bases are TGTGCCAGCGGACAGGGCACAGATACGCAGTATTTT. Translation gives CASGQGTDTQYF.

V gene TRBV6-5 combines with J gene TRBJ2-3; D might be TRBD2 (7 bases). V lost 6 bases and J 3 bases, leaving 10 bases between the germline ends. The CDR3 length is 13 residues. The V gene's germline CDR1 is MNHEY and CDR2 SVGAGI. This CDR3 is CASSRGATDTQYF. Here the CDR3 DNA reads TGTGCCAGCAGCCGGGGGGCTACAGATACGCAGTATTTT.

V gene TRBV19 combines with J gene TRBJ1-1; D gene uncertain. The CDR3 consists of 14 residues. V was trimmed by 7 bases and J by 2 bases, leaving 14 bases between them. The germline CDR1 and CDR2 sequences are LNHDA and SQIVND (reference sequence). The CDR3 DNA reads as TGTGCCAGTATATTCTCAGGCGGAAACACTGAAGCTTTCTTT. Protein product: CASIFSGGNTEAFF.